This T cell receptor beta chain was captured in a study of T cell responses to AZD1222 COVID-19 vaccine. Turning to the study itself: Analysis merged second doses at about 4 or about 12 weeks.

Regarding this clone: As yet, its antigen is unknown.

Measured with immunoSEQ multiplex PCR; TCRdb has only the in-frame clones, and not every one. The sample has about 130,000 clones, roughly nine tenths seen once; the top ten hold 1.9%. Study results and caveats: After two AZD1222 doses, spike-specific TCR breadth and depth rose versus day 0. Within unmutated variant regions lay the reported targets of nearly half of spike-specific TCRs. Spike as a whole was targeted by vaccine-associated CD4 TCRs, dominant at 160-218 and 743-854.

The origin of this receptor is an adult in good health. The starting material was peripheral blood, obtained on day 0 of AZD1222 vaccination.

CDR3 amino acids: CASSPVPGQVRGGEKLFF. The CDR3 DNA sequence: TGTGCCAGCAGCCCCGTCCCGGGACAGGTCCGGGGTGGGGAAAAACTGTTTTTT. The V gene is TRBV14, the J gene TRBJ1-4; 8 bases match TRBD1. The V segment lost 4 bases and the J segment 8 bases; nucleotides outside the gene matches: 18. This CDR3 is built from 18 residues. Germline V gene data show CDR1 as SGHDN and CDR2 as FVKESK. The variable domain in full, completed from reference TRBV14 and TRBJ1-4, reads EAGVTQFPSHSVIEKGQTVTLRCDPISGHDNLYWYRRVMGKEIKFLLHFVKESKQDESGMPNNRFLAERTGGTYSTLKVQPAELEDSGVYFCASSPVPGQVRGGEKLFFGSGTQLSVL.